This TCR beta chain originates from a study of T cell responses to AZD1222 COVID-19 vaccine. Findings of the study overall: A reported finding is that nearly half of spike-specific TCRs target unmutated variant regions. Mostly white British, mostly female donors; authors suggested clonal diversity may be underestimated. Sampling captured repertoires only after the peak T cell response. CD4 TCRs covered the whole spike, strongest at regions 160-218 and 743-854.

Libraries were prepared by immunoSEQ multiplex PCR; TCRdb keeps only in-frame clonotypes and omits some of them. Here the sample spans around 160,000 clones, roughly nine tenths being singletons. As to this clone: Its antigen is not known.

Per the germline V gene, CDR1 is SQVTM and CDR2 is ANQGSEA. The V gene lost 6 bases and the J gene lost 4 bases, with 9 bases spanning the gap. The CDR3 contains 11 residues. The sample in question was peripheral blood, obtained 28 days after the second AZD1222 dose. The TCR comes from an adult who received the AZD1222 COVID-19 vaccine. V and J are TRBV29-1 and TRBJ1-1; D remains unclear. CDR3 coding DNA: TGCAGCGTCGTCAGTTCCACTGAAGCTTTCTTT. As protein: CSVVSSTEAFF. Full variable domain (remainder filled in from reference TRBV29-1 and TRBJ1-1): SAVISQKPSRDICQRGTSLTIQCQVDSQVTMMFWYRQQPGQSLTLIATANQGSEATYESGFVIDKFPISRPNLTFSTLTVSNMSPEDSSIYLCSVVSSTEAFFGQGTRLTVV.